The subject of this entry is one T cell receptor beta chain. This entry belongs to a study of blood T cell repertoires in COVID-19. About the study: Sites across the United States, Italy and Spain contributed samples from acute and convalescent COVID-19. PBMCs, B-cell-depleted T cells, or T cells provided the cDNA or gDNA that made up the material.

In Seattle, patients joined the study during active infection and were tracked longitudinally. In the original analysis: Reference gene primer amplification yielded estimated nucleated cell counts. Only in-frame clones appear in the TCRdb table, and some are missing; sequencing was by immunoSEQ multiplex PCR. Clone size and V and J calls were adopted from that table, with D and trimming inferred from the DNA. The repertoire holds roughly 180,000 clones, 94% seen once, with 0.7% to 0.8% in the top ten. The sequence was collected from a man under 40 with COVID-19, enrolled during active disease. The material sequenced was peripheral blood.

This chain's CDR3 is CAGGTGRQPQHF. In nucleotides, the CDR3 is TGTGCCGGTGGGACAGGGCGTCAGCCCCAGCATTTT. The V call is TRBV19, the J call TRBJ1-5, with TRBD1 identical over 9 bases. Losses at the gene ends were 11 bases for V and 6 bases for J; bases not matched to a gene: 5. The germline V gene has CDR1 LNHDA and CDR2 SQIVND (reference sequence). The CDR3 sequence is 12 residues long.